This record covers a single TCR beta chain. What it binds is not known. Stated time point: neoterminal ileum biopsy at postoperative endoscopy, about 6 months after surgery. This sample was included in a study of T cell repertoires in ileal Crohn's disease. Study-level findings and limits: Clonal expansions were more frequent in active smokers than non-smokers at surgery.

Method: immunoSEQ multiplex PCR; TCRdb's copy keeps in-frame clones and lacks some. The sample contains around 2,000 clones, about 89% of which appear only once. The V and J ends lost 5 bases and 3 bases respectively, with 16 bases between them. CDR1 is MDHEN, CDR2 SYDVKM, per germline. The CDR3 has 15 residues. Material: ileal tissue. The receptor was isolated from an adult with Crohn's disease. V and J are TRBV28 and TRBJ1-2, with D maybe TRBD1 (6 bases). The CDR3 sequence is CASSDGNREYYGYTF. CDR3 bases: TGTGCCAGCAGTGACGGGAACAGGGAATACTATGGCTACACCTTC.